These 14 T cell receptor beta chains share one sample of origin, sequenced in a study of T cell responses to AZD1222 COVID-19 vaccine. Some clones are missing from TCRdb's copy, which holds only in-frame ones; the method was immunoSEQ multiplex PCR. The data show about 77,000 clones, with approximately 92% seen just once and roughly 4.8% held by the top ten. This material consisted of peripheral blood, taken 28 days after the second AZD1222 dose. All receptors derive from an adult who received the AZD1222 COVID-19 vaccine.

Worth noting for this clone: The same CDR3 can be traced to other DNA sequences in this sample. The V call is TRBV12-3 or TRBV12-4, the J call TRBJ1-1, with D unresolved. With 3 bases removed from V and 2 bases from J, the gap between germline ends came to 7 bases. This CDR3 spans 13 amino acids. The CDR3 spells CASSLKGNTEAFF. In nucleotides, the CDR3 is TGTGCCAGCAGTTTGAAGGGAAACACTGAAGCTTTCTTT.

CDR3 loop: CASSPQFSGSFGEQFF. CDR3 bases: TGTGCCAGCAGTCCTCAATTTAGCGGGAGTTTCGGTGAGCAGTTCTTC. V is TRBV11-3 and J is TRBJ2-1; 9 bases align to TRBD2. The V gene end was trimmed by 6 bases and the J gene end by 9 bases; junction bases not matched to a gene: 15. The CDR3 length is 16 residues. CDR1 is SGHNT, CDR2 YENEEA, per germline.

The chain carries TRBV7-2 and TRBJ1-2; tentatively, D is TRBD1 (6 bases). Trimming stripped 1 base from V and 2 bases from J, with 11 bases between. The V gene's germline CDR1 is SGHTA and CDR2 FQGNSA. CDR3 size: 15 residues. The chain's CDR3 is CASSLVDSSNYGYTF. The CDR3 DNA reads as TGTGCCAGCAGCTTAGTGGACAGTTCCAACTATGGCTACACCTTC.

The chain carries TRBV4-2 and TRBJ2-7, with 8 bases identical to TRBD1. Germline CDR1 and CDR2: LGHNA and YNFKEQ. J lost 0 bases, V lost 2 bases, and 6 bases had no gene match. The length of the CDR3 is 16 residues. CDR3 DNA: TGTGCCAGCAGCCAACCTCCGGGACAGGACTCCTACGAGCAGTACTTC. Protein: CASSQPPGQDSYEQYF.

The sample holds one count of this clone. CDR3 DNA sequence: TGTGCCAGCAGCTTAGCGGAAAGCTCCTACAATGAGCAGTTCTTC. This gives the protein CASSLAESSYNEQFF. The genes are TRBV7-8 and TRBJ2-1, with D unresolved. Germline V gives CDR1 SGHVS, CDR2 FQNEAQ. The CDR3 has 15 amino acids. Trimming shortened V by 0 bases and J by 0 bases, and 6 bases separated the two germline ends.

The CDR3 here is CSVLVDGGQPQHF. The CDR3 DNA is TGCAGCGTCTTGGTCGATGGGGGTCAGCCCCAGCATTTT. This chain links TRBV29-1 with TRBJ1-5; D perhaps matches TRBD1 (5 bases). The length of the CDR3 is 13 residues. Germline assignment: CDR1 SQVTM and CDR2 ANQGSEA. The V end lost 6 bases, the J end lost 6 bases, and 15 bases lay between the germline ends.

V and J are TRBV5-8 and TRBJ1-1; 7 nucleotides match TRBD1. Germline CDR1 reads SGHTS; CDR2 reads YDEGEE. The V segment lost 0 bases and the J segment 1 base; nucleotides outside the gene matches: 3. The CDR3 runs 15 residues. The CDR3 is CASSLARTGNTEAFF. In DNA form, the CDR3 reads TGTGCCAGCAGCTTGGCCAGGACAGGGAACACTGAAGCTTTCTTT. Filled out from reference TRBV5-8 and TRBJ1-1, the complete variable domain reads EAGVTQSPTHLIKTRGQQATLRCSPISGHTSVYWYQQALGLGLQFLLWYDEGEERNRGNFPPRFSGRQFPNYSSELNVNALELEDSALYLCASSLARTGNTEAFFGQGTRLTVV.

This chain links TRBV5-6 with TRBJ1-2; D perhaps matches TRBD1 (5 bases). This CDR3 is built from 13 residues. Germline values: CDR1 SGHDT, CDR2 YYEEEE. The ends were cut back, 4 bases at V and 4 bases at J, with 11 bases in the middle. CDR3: CASSPWGFYGYTF. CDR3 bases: TGTGCCAGCAGCCCTTGGGGGTTCTATGGCTACACCTTC. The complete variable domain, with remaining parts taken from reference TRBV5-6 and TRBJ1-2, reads DAGVTQSPTHLIKTRGQQVTLRCSPKSGHDTVSWYQQALGQGPQFIFQYYEEEERQRGNFPDRFSGHQFPNYSSELNVNALLLGDSALYLCASSPWGFYGYTFGSGTRLTVV.

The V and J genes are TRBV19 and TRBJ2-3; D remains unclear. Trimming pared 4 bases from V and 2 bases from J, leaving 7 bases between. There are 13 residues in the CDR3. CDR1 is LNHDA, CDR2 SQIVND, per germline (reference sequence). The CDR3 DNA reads TGTGCCAGTAGTACAGGAGCCACAGATACGCAGTATTTT. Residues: CASSTGATDTQYF. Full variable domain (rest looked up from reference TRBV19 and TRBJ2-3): DGGITQSPKYLFRKEGQNVTLSCEQNLNHDAMYWYRQDPGQGLRLIYYSQIVNDFQKGDIAEGYSVSREKKESFPLTVTSAQKNPTAFYLCASSTGATDTQYFGPGTRLTVL.

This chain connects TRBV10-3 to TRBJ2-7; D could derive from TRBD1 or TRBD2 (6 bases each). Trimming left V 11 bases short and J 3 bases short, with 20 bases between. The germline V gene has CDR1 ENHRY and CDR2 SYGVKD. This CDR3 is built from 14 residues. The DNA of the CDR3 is TGTGCCGTCGGGGGTGGGACATTGGGCTACGAGCAGTACTTC. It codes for CAVGGGTLGYEQYF.

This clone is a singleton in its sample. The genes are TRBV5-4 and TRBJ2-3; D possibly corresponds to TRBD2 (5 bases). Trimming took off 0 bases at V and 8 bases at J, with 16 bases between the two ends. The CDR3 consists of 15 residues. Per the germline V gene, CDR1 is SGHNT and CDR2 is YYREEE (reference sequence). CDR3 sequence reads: CASSLAGVGFSTQYF. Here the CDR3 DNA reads TGTGCCAGCAGCTTGGCCGGGGTGGGTTTTAGTACGCAGTATTTT.

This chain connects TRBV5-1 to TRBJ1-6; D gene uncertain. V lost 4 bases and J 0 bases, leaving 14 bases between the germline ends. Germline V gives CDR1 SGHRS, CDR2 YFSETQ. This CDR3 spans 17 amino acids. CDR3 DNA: TGCGCCAGCAGCCACGAGATGGCCGGCTCCTATAATTCACCCCTCCACTTT. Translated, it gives CASSHEMAGSYNSPLHF.

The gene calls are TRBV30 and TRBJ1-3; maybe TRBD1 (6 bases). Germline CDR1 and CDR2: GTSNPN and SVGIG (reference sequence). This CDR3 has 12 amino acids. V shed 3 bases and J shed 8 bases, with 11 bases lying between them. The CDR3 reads CAWSLGQYTIYF. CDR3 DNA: TGTGCCTGGAGCCTTGGACAGTACACCATATATTTT.

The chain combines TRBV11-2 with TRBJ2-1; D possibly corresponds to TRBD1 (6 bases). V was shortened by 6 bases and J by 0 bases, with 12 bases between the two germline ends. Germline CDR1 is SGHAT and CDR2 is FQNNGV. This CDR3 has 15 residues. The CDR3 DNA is TGTGCCAGCAGAGTAACAGGGAGCTCCTACAATGAGCAGTTCTTC. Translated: CASRVTGSSYNEQFF. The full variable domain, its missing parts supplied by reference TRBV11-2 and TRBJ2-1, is EAGVAQSPRYKIIEKRQSVAFWCNPISGHATLYWYQQILGQGPKLLIQFQNNGVVDDSQLPKDRFSAERLKGVDSTLKIQPAKLEDSAVYLCASRVTGSSYNEQFFGPGTRLTVL.